The clone carrying this T cell receptor beta chain was observed a single time. Antigen unknown. The data were taken from a study of Ad26.COV2.S vaccination and SARS-CoV-2 variants. Study in general: In the study, Ad26.COV2.S was injected intramuscularly once, or twice 56 days apart.

This CDR3 comprises 14 residues. With 7 bases clipped from V and 7 bases from J, the junction kept 8 bases outside the gene matches. Germline CDR1 reads MDHEN; CDR2 reads SYDVKM. General study findings and limits: Analyses that measured TCR breadth and depth may have underestimated total T cell responses.

The method was immunoSEQ multiplex PCR; TCRdb's version includes in-frame clones alone and lacks a portion of them. Found here are fewer than 500,000 clones, roughly 89% of them singletons; the top ten hold approximately 2.5%. As for treatment: some 19 received Ad26.COV2.S at low or high dose, single or two shots; a few received placebo; per-sample allocation not given. Specimen acquisition occurred on day 63 following the initial vaccine or placebo injection. SARS-CoV-2 spike from the Wuhan strain was encoded by the vaccine, an Ad26 vector. The clonotype was recovered from a person between 18 and 59 years old who received the Ad26.COV2.S COVID-19 vaccine or a placebo. Sequenced here: peripheral blood, sampled in a trial of Ad26.COV2.S vaccine versus placebo. The chain joins TRBV28 to TRBJ1-5; 9 bases are shared with TRBD1. The CDR3 sequence: CASNTGTGYQPQHF. CDR3 coding DNA: TGTGCCAGCAATACCGGGACAGGGTACCAGCCCCAGCATTTT.